Listed here are 31 T cell receptor beta chains from one sample, sequenced in a study of tumor-infiltrating lymphocytes in primary liver carcinoma. They got blood RNA out of unsorted whole blood and also pulled out germline DNA. TCR beta cDNA was reverse-transcribed from 500 to 550 ng of total RNA. The reaction used a constant-region primer and ProtoScript II reverse transcriptase. Researchers made the TCR beta libraries by running three nested multiplex PCR rounds with slightly modified ARM-PCR. For approximately 11 cycles apiece, the opening two PCR rounds ran with TRBV1-TRBV30 forward primers and a C-beta reverse primer. A single record per CDR3 protein comes from TCRdb applying MiXCR to the multiplex PCR reads. The sample has 300,000 to 400,000 distinct CDR3 sequences, approximately 65% seen once. Sample: peripheral blood. The receptors shown here come from a man aged 35-49 years with primary liver carcinoma and hepatitis B virus infection.

With regard to this clonotype: An end of the junction does not agree with germline; a read error may underlie this. V and J are TRBV10-3 and TRBJ1-5, with a possible D match to TRBD1 (6 bases). This CDR3 region has 16 residues. Germline V gene lookup returns CDR1 ENHRY and CDR2 SYGVKD. The CDR3 here is CVIGESSGVGNQPQHF. In DNA, the CDR3 is TGTGTCATCGGTGAGTCCTCAGGGGTTGGCAATCAGCCCCAGCATTTT.

A single count supports this clonotype. A read error is possible here, since a much larger clone lies one base away. The V and J genes are TRBV4-1 and TRBJ1-3; D is ambiguous. Germline loops: CDR1 MGHRA, CDR2 YSYEKL. Trimming stripped 1 base from V and 1 base from J, with 11 bases between. The CDR3 length is 16 residues. CDR3 amino acids: CASSQGSGKSGNTIYF. The DNA for the CDR3 is TGCGCCAGCAGCCAAGGGAGTGGGAAATCTGGAAACACCATATATTTT.

The sample holds many counts of this clonotype. The chain carries TRBV4-1 and TRBJ1-5; D is ambiguous. V gave up 2 bases and J gave up 2 bases, with 10 bases separating them. CDR3 length: 15 amino acids. Germline CDR1 reads MGHRA; CDR2 reads YSYEKL. CDR3 sequence reads: CASSQQWGGNQPQHF. The CDR3 nucleotides read TGCGCCAGCAGCCAACAATGGGGTGGCAATCAGCCCCAGCATTTT.

On this clonotype: This may be a read error, as it is one base from a much larger clone. The rearrangement joins TRBV29-1 to TRBJ2-1, with 10 bases that match TRBD2. CDR1 SQVTM and CDR2 ANQGSEA come from the germline V gene. The length of the CDR3 is 14 residues. This chain's CDR3 is CSVVLAGAYNEQSF. The CDR3 bases are TGCAGCGTTGTTCTAGCGGGAGCCTACAATGAGCAGTCCTTC.

This clonotype was counted a few times. This sequence may be a read error, since a much larger clone differs from it by one base. The rearrangement joins TRBV5-6 to TRBJ2-3, with 8 bases identical to TRBD1. The V gene's germline CDR1 is SGHDT and CDR2 YYEEEE. There are 16 residues in the CDR3. This CDR3 is CASSLYQGASTNTQYF. In DNA form, the CDR3 reads TGTGCCAGCAGCTTGTATCAGGGGGCCAGCACAAATACGCAGTATTTT.

The rearrangement links TRBV5-1 to TRBJ2-3; the match to TRBD2 covers 9 bases. Germline lookup yields CDR1 SGHRS and CDR2 YFSETQ. This CDR3 has 15 residues. J lost 2 bases, V lost 1 base, and 2 bases had no gene match. CDR3 in DNA: TGCGCCAGCAGCTTGTTAGCGGGAGACACAGATACGCAGTATTTT. Its protein product is CASSLLAGDTDTQYF. The full variable domain, its missing parts supplied by reference TRBV5-1 and TRBJ2-3, is KAGVTQTPRYLIKTRGQQVTLSCSPISGHRSVSWYQQTPGQGLQFLFEYFSETQRNKGNFPGRFSGRQFSNSRSEMNVSTLELGDSALYLCASSLLAGDTDTQYFGPGTRLTVL.

This clonotype was seen ten or more times. The rearrangement joins TRBV11-2 to TRBJ2-3, with a possible D match to TRBD1 (6 bases). The CDR3 loop spans 16 amino acids. The germline V and J ends were trimmed by 5 bases and 2 bases, with 17 bases remaining between them. The germline gives CDR1 SGHAT, CDR2 FQNNGV. The CDR3 sequence: CASSPSTGRSTDTQYF. The CDR3 DNA reads TGTGCCAGCAGCCCCTCGACAGGCAGATCCACAGATACGCAGTATTTT.

With regard to this clonotype: A read error may account for a junction end that differs from germline. The chain couples TRBV6-5 to TRBJ2-1, with TRBD2 as a possible D gene (6 bases). CDR3 size: 15 residues. Per germline, CDR1 MNHEY and CDR2 SVGAGI. The CDR3 is CTSSTNVAVQETQFF. CDR3 in DNA: TGTACCAGCAGTACTAATGTAGCGGTCCAAGAGACCCAGTTCTTC.

This clonotype was counted a single time. This chain uses TRBV5-4 with TRBJ2-3, with 10 bases matching TRBD1. J gave up 7 bases and V 6 bases, and 5 bases lay outside the gene matches. The CDR3 contains 13 residues. Germline V gene data show CDR1 as SGHNT and CDR2 as YYREEE (reference sequence). CDR3 nucleotides: TGTGCCAGCACCATGGACAGGGGGAATACGCAGTATTTT. It encodes CASTMDRGNTQYF.

About this clonotype itself: A clone one base away is much larger, so this may be a read error. The rearrangement uses TRBV6-5 and TRBJ1-2, with TRBD1 identical over 10 bases. CDR1 and CDR2 (germline): MNHEY, SVGAGI. With V trimmed by 2 bases and J by 5 bases, 26 bases remained unmatched. This CDR3 has 22 amino acids. The CDR3 DNA reads as TGTGCCAGCAGTTACCATGAGACTAGGCATCCCCGGGACAGGGGTACGACATATGGCTACACCTTC. This gives the protein CASSYHETRHPRDRGTTYGYTF.

A remark on this clonotype: A much larger clone is a single base away; this may be a read error. This CDR3 is missing its conserved last phenylalanine or tryptophan, likely due to a read error. This chain connects TRBV4-3 to TRBJ2-7; 11 bases match TRBD2. The CDR3 sequence is 15 residues long. V was clipped by 3 bases and J by 3 bases; unmatched bases: 4. CDR1 and CDR2 (germline): LGHNA, YSLEER. The CDR3 loop reads CASSQGTSGGYEQYS. DNA of the CDR3: TGCGCCAGCAGCCAGGGGACTAGCGGTGGCTACGAGCAGTACTCC.

Concerning this clonotype itself: The junction and the germline gene differ at one end; a read error may be behind it. The rearrangement uses TRBV12-3 or TRBV12-4 and TRBJ2-3; no clear D. The length of the CDR3 is 14 residues. The CDR3 spells CASSLAEPTDMQYF. In DNA form, the CDR3 reads TGTGCCAGCAGTTTAGCGGAACCCACAGATATGCAGTATTTT.

This clonotype was seen a few times. The chain carries TRBV5-4 and TRBJ2-7; maybe TRBD1 (8 bases). CDR3 size: 17 residues. Germline CDR1 reads SGHNT; CDR2 reads YYREEE (reference sequence). With 3 bases removed from V and 5 bases from J, the gap between germline ends came to 24 bases. CDR3 in DNA: TGTGCCAGCAGCTCGGGAGGATCGGGACAGGTCCCCCACGAGCAGTACTTC. Residues: CASSSGGSGQVPHEQYF.

This clonotype was found once. With a much larger clone just one base away, this may be a read error. The chain recombines TRBV6-6 with TRBJ2-7, with TRBD2 matching over 8 bases. Germline V lookup: CDR1 MNHNY, CDR2 SVGAGI (reference sequence). With 5 bases clipped from V and 7 bases from J, the junction kept 13 bases outside the gene matches. The CDR3 runs 15 residues. CDR3 nucleotide sequence: TGTGCCAGCAGTACTAGCGGACTTTCTACGACGGAGCAGTACTTC. Its translation: CASSTSGLSTTEQYF.

This clonotype was detected many times. V usage is TRBV4-1 and J usage is TRBJ2-5; D may be TRBD2 (5 bases). Germline CDR1 and CDR2: MGHRA and YSYEKL. The CDR3 spans 14 residues. V was cut by 2 bases and J by 5 bases, with 12 bases left in between. The CDR3 DNA follows: TGCGCCAGCAGCCAACCTAGGGAGCGGGAGACCCAGTACTTC. Encoded protein: CASSQPRERETQYF.

A note on this clonotype: This may come from a read error, since a much larger clone is one base off. The J gene is TRBJ2-7, the V gene TRBV6-6, with D uncertain. V was clipped by 0 bases and J by 4 bases, with 19 bases between them. Germline assignment: CDR1 MNHNY and CDR2 SVGAGI (reference sequence). This CDR3 comprises 17 residues. CDR3 sequence reads: CASSYSNLLAATYEQYF. CDR3 coding DNA: TGTGCCAGCAGTTACTCGAATCTATTAGCCGCCACGTACGAGCAGTACTTC.

This clonotype was found a few times. V and J are TRBV4-1 and TRBJ1-3, with 9 bases aligning to TRBD1. The CDR3 has 17 amino acids. CDR1 and CDR2 (germline): MGHRA, YSYEKL. With V trimmed by 1 base and J by 0 bases, 4 bases remained unmatched. CDR3 protein: CASSQARQGVSGNTIYF. DNA for the CDR3: TGCGCCAGCAGCCAAGCAAGACAGGGGGTCTCTGGAAACACCATATATTTT.

This clonotype was picked up a small number of times. V and J are TRBV4-1 and TRBJ2-7; 10 nucleotides line up with TRBD1. The ends lost 2 bases at V and 2 bases at J; junction bases unmatched: 3. From germline, CDR1 is MGHRA and CDR2 YSYEKL. CDR3 size: 15 residues. The CDR3 reads CASSQRQGAAYEQYF. The CDR3 DNA sequence: TGCGCCAGCAGCCAAAGACAGGGGGCCGCCTACGAGCAGTACTTC.

About this clonotype itself: A much larger clone sits a single nucleotide away, making a read error possible. The chain recombines TRBV6-5 with TRBJ1-4; TRBD1 might be the D (6 bases). Germline CDR1 reads MNHEY; CDR2 reads SVGAGI. The germline V and J ends were trimmed by 4 bases and 8 bases, with 17 bases remaining between them. The length of the CDR3 is 15 residues. In DNA, the CDR3 is TGTGCCAGCAGTTTTGGGGACAAGGAGGGAGAAAAACTGTTTTTT. It codes for CASSFGDKEGEKLFF.

Worth noting for this clonotype: A junction boundary mismatches the germline segment, possibly from a read error. The V and J genes are TRBV7-9 and TRBJ2-7; TRBD1 matches at 10 bases. From germline, CDR1 is SEHNR and CDR2 FQNEAQ (reference sequence). The CDR3 runs 16 residues. CDR3 protein: CASSLYQGQGSHEEYF. As DNA, the CDR3 is TGTGCCAGCAGCTTATACCAGGGACAGGGGTCTCACGAGGAGTACTTC.

The genes are TRBV11-2 and TRBJ2-1; no clear D gene. This CDR3 has 17 amino acids. The germline V gene encodes CDR1 SGHAT and CDR2 FQNNGV. V was trimmed by 6 bases and J by 4 bases, leaving 22 bases between them. DNA for the CDR3: TGTGCCAGCAGAACGTCCATGACATGGTTTCAATACAATGAGCAGTTCTTC. Encoded protein: CASRTSMTWFQYNEQFF.

The chain links TRBV6-6 to TRBJ2-7, with D possibly TRBD1 on 5 matching bases. Germline assignment: CDR1 MNHNY and CDR2 SVGAGI (reference sequence). The V end was cut by 7 bases, the J end by 6 bases, with 19 bases between. The CDR3 contains 14 residues. CDR3 in DNA: TGTGCCAGCACTCAAAGGACACCTCCGGGCGAGCAGTACTTC. Translated: CASTQRTPPGEQYF.

The chain employs TRBV12-3 or TRBV12-4 and TRBJ2-5, with no clear D. The CDR3 is 14 residues long. V was shortened by 7 bases and J by 4 bases, with 16 bases between the two germline ends. This chain's CDR3 is CASTPPGALETQYF. CDR3 coding DNA: TGTGCCAGCACCCCCCCGGGCGCCCTAGAGACCCAGTACTTC.

In the case of this clonotype: Mismatch with germline at one junction end may stem from a read error. The chain recombines TRBV28 with TRBJ2-7; D ambiguous. Germline lookup yields CDR1 MDHEN and CDR2 SYDVKM. This CDR3 is 12 amino acids long. CDR3 sequence: CVSSMIIGEQYF. For the CDR3, the DNA is TGTGTCAGCAGTATGATTATCGGCGAGCAGTACTTC.

With regard to this clonotype: A much larger clone differs by one base, so this may be a read error. This chain joins TRBV10-3 and TRBJ2-7; 7 nucleotides agree with TRBD1. The length of the CDR3 is 16 residues. Germline CDR1 and CDR2: ENHRY and SYGVKD. In nucleotides, the CDR3 is TGTGTCATCAAGAGAGGACAGGAGACCAGCCCCTACGAGCAGTACTTC. Protein sequence: CVIKRGQETSPYEQYF.

This clonotype came up a few times. The V call is TRBV10-3, the J call TRBJ2-2; D is perhaps TRBD2 (5 bases). V gave up 4 bases and J gave up 10 bases, with 13 bases separating them. The CDR3 contains 13 residues. The V gene's germline CDR1 is ENHRY and CDR2 SYGVKD. The CDR3 sequence: CAISGTLTKELFF. The CDR3 coding sequence is TGTGCCATCAGTGGGACTCTAACAAAGGAGCTGTTTTTT.

In its sample, this clonotype was seen a few times. The chain recombines TRBV6-2 or TRBV6-3 with TRBJ2-2, with 16 bases that match TRBD2. The CDR3 has 23 residues. V was clipped by 1 base and J by 4 bases; unmatched bases: 18. Germline V CDR1 and CDR2: MNHEY, SVGEGT. CDR3 in DNA: TGTGCCAGCAGTTACTTTGGTTTTGGGACTAGCGGGAGGGCCGCCCACGCCACCGGGGAGCTGTTTTTT. This sequence encodes CASSYFGFGTSGRAAHATGELFF.

The rearrangement uses TRBV11-1 and TRBJ2-7; D gene unclear. Germline-derived CDR1 and CDR2 are SGHAT and FQDESV (reference sequence). The V gene lost 6 bases and the J gene lost 9 bases, with 12 bases spanning the gap. This CDR3 region has 11 residues. Here the CDR3 reads CASRFSGGQYF. The CDR3 DNA is TGTGCCAGCAGGTTCTCAGGTGGGCAGTACTTC.

The chain couples TRBV6-5 to TRBJ2-7; 11 bases fit TRBD2. V gave up 7 bases and J gave up 2 bases; unmatched junction bases: 7. The CDR3 spans 15 residues. The V gene's germline CDR1 is MNHEY and CDR2 SVGAGI. Written as DNA, the CDR3 is TGTGCCAGCAATCCGACTAGCGGGAACCCCTACGAGCAGTACTTC. This encodes CASNPTSGNPYEQYF.

Concerning this clonotype itself: This may be a read error, as it is one base from a much larger clone. The V call is TRBV6-2 or TRBV6-3, the J call TRBJ1-1; D is possibly TRBD1 (5 bases). The CDR3 is made up of 17 amino acids. CDR1 MNHEY and CDR2 SVGEGT come from the germline V gene. Trimming shortened V by 4 bases and J by 0 bases, and 18 bases separated the two germline ends. The CDR3: CASSSRIGTTMNTEAFF. CDR3 sequence (DNA): TGTGCCAGCAGTTCCAGAATCGGGACGACAATGAACACTGAAGCTTTCTTT.

Comment on this clonotype: The conserved final phenylalanine or tryptophan is absent from the CDR3, which likely points to a read error. V usage is TRBV5-1 and J usage is TRBJ2-7; TRBD1 is a possible D gene (6 bases). V was cut by 1 base and J by 6 bases, with 14 bases left in between. The CDR3 has 14 amino acids. CDR1 is SGHRS, CDR2 YFSETQ, per germline. CDR3 sequence reads: CASSLNTGSCEQYL. As DNA, the CDR3 is TGCGCCAGCAGCTTGAACACAGGGAGTTGCGAGCAGTACTTA.